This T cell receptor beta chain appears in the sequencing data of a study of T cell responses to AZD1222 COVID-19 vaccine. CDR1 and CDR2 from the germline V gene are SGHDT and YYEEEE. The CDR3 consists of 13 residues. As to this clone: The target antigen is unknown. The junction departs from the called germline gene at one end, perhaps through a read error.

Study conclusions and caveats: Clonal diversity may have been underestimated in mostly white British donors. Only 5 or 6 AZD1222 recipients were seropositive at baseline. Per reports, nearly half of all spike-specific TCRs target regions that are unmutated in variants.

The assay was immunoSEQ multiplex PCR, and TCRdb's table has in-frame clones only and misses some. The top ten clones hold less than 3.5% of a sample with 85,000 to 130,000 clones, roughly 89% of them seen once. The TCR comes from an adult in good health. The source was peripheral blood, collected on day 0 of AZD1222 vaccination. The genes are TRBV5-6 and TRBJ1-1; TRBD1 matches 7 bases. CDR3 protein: CASSPTGNTEAFF. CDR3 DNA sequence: TGTGCCAGCAGCCCGACAGGGAACACGGAAGCTTTCTTT. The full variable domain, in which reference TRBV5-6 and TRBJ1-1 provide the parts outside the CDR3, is DAGVTQSPTHLIKTRGQQVTLRCSPKSGHDTVSWYQQALGQGPQFIFQYYEEEERQRGNFPDRFSGHQFPNYSSELNVNALLLGDSALYLCASSPTGNTEAFFGQGTRLTVV.